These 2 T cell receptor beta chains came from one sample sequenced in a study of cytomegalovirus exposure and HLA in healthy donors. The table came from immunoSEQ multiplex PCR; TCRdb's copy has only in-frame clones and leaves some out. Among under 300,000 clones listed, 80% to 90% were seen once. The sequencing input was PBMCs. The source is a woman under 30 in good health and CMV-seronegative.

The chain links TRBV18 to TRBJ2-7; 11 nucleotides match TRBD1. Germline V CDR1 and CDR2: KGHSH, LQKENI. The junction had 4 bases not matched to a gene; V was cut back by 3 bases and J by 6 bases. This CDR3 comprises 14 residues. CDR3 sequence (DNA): TGTGCCAGCTCACCCTCCGGGACAGGGGGCGAGCAGTACTTC. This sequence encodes CASSPSGTGGEQYF.

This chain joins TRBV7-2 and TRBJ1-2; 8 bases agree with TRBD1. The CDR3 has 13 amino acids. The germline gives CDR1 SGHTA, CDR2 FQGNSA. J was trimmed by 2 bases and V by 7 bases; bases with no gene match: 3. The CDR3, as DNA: TGTGCCAGCAATCGACAGGGGAACTATGGCTACACCTTC. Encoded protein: CASNRQGNYGYTF.